A single sample is the source of the 17 T cell receptor beta chains below, sequenced in a study of OX40 agonist ivuxolimab in advanced cancers. The receptor library was made with the immunoSEQ multiplex PCR assay. Drawn from immuneACCESS, this table holds only the in-frame rearrangements with V and J called that TCRdb kept. Clones are partly lost; checked studies trace under half to an unresolved V gene and leave the rest unexplained. The sample table shows fewer than 90,000 clones, and 75% to 90% are seen once. The ten largest clones represent about 0.2% of the sample. The specimen was CD4+ or CD8+ T cells sorted from blood, collected in a trial of the OX40 agonist ivuxolimab. These receptors all stem from an adult with an advanced solid tumor such as melanoma, head and neck, liver or kidney cancer.

This clone appeared a few times. V is TRBV4-1 and J is TRBJ1-4; tentative D call: TRBD1 (5 bases). The CDR3 sequence is 17 residues long. In germline, CDR1 is MGHRA, CDR2 YSYEKL. V was clipped by 2 bases and J by 0 bases, with 13 bases between them. The CDR3 reads CASSQLGTRTTNEKLFF. The CDR3 bases are TGCGCCAGCAGCCAACTCGGGACGAGAACAACTAATGAAAAACTGTTTTTT.

V is TRBV9 and J is TRBJ2-1; weak D call: TRBD2 (6 bases). Germline CDR1 is SGDLS and CDR2 is YYNGEE. The V and J ends lost 4 bases and 0 bases respectively, with 11 bases between them. The CDR3 loop spans 15 amino acids. The CDR3 DNA is TGTGCCAGCAGCTCAATAGCGGTCTCCTACAATGAGCAGTTCTTC. Its translation is CASSSIAVSYNEQFF.

The rearrangement uses TRBV6-6 and TRBJ1-4, with TRBD1 as a possible D gene (5 bases). The CDR3 runs to 14 residues. V was shortened by 2 bases and J by 5 bases, with 9 bases between the two germline ends. CDR1 is MNHNY and CDR2 is SVGAGI in the germline V gene (reference sequence). DNA of the CDR3: TGTGCCAGCAGTTACCACGGGGGGAATGAAAAACTGTTTTTT. It yields the protein CASSYHGGNEKLFF.

V and J are TRBV5-1 and TRBJ1-1; D might be TRBD1 (5 bases). Germline CDR1 is SGHRS and CDR2 is YFSETQ. The CDR3 runs 13 residues. V was trimmed by 0 bases and J by 3 bases, leaving 6 bases between them. The CDR3 bases are TGCGCCAGCAGCTTGGCGGGGGACACTGAAGCTTTCTTT. Amino acids: CASSLAGDTEAFF.

The J gene is TRBJ1-2, the V gene TRBV7-8; the D gene is possibly TRBD1 (5 bases). The CDR3 sequence is 16 residues long. The germline V gene encodes CDR1 SGHVS and CDR2 FQNEAQ. V lost 0 bases and J 0 bases, leaving 11 bases between the germline ends. This CDR3 reads CASSLAGVGANYGYTF. CDR3 nucleotide sequence: TGTGCCAGCAGCTTAGCGGGTGTGGGGGCTAACTATGGCTACACCTTC.

The sample holds one count of this clone. This sequence joins TRBV9 and TRBJ2-3, with TRBD2 matching over 8 bases. The CDR3 sequence is 15 residues long. Germline values: CDR1 SGDLS, CDR2 YYNGEE. The junction had 2 bases not matched to a gene; V was cut back by 0 bases and J by 2 bases. DNA for the CDR3: TGTGCCAGCAGCGTAGGACTAGCGTTCACAGATACGCAGTATTTT. This encodes CASSVGLAFTDTQYF.

The gene calls are TRBV28 and TRBJ2-1; D is unclear. V was trimmed by 10 bases and J by 15 bases, leaving 19 bases between them. This CDR3 has 11 residues. The germline gives CDR1 MDHEN, CDR2 SYDVKM. CDR3 bases: TGTGCCATCTCTGGAGTATACCGGCGGTTCTTC. Translation gives CAISGVYRRFF.

This sequence joins TRBV2 and TRBJ2-3, with TRBD2 as a possible D gene (6 bases). V lost 6 bases to trimming and J lost 0 bases, with 10 bases between them. This CDR3 is built from 14 residues. Germline lookup yields CDR1 SNHLY and CDR2 FYNNEI. CDR3 DNA: TGTGCCAGCAGACAAGGGACTAGCACAGATACGCAGTATTTT. Its protein product is CASRQGTSTDTQYF.

The table lists this clone with a count of one. The J gene is TRBJ2-5, the V gene TRBV18; D uncertain. Germline lookup yields CDR1 KGHSH and CDR2 LQKENI. The CDR3 runs to 15 residues. Trimming left V 4 bases short and J 4 bases short, with 16 bases between. CDR3 sequence: CASSRSIPGLETQYF. Here the CDR3 DNA reads TGTGCCAGCTCACGTAGTATCCCCGGCCTAGAGACCCAGTACTTC.

The chain links TRBV6-5 to TRBJ2-1; the match to TRBD1 covers 9 bases. The CDR3 has 15 residues. V dropped 4 bases and J dropped 4; count of bases not matched to a gene: 5. CDR1 is MNHEY and CDR2 is SVGAGI in the germline V gene. The CDR3 DNA is TGTGCCAGCAGTTTTCTGGGACAGGGTTACAATGAGCAGTTCTTC. Its translation is CASSFLGQGYNEQFF.

This chain connects TRBV28 to TRBJ1-4; D is possibly TRBD1 (6 bases). Germline V gene sequence: CDR1 MDHEN, CDR2 SYDVKM. The CDR3 covers 15 residues. Trimming pared 6 bases from V and 7 bases from J, leaving 18 bases between. The CDR3 nucleotides read TGTGCCAGCAGCTCTGCAGGGGTGGCGAGTGAAAAACTGTTTTTT. As protein: CASSSAGVASEKLFF.

This chain joins TRBV9 and TRBJ2-1, with 12 bases aligning to TRBD2. The V and J ends lost 1 base and 8 bases, in that order; junction bases with no gene match: 7. Germline V lookup: CDR1 SGDLS, CDR2 YYNGEE. The CDR3 runs to 16 residues. The CDR3 bases are TGTGCCAGCAGCGTAACCCCGACTAGCGGGGGCCATGAGCAGTTCTTC. It translates to CASSVTPTSGGHEQFF.

The chain couples TRBV18 to TRBJ2-1; the match to TRBD1 covers 9 bases. V was pared by 4 bases and J by 5 bases, with 3 bases of the junction left unmatched. CDR1 and CDR2 from the germline V gene are KGHSH and LQKENI. This CDR3 has 14 amino acids. In nucleotides, the CDR3 is TGTGCCAGCTCACTTGGACAGGGGAACAATGAGCAGTTCTTC. This gives the protein CASSLGQGNNEQFF.

This clone was observed once. The genes are TRBV5-1 and TRBJ2-7; D gene ambiguous. The CDR3 has 15 residues. Trimming removed 0 bases at V and 0 bases at J, with 10 bases between. Germline CDR1 is SGHRS and CDR2 is YFSETQ. The chain's CDR3 is CASSLGLGLSYEQYF. Written as DNA, the CDR3 is TGCGCCAGCAGCTTGGGGTTAGGGCTCTCCTACGAGCAGTACTTC. Variable domain in full (rest from reference TRBV5-1 and TRBJ2-7): KAGVTQTPRYLIKTRGQQVTLSCSPISGHRSVSWYQQTPGQGLQFLFEYFSETQRNKGNFPGRFSGRQFSNSRSEMNVSTLELGDSALYLCASSLGLGLSYEQYFGPGTRLTVT.

The rearrangement joins TRBV5-1 to TRBJ2-1; weak D call: TRBD1 (7 bases). From germline, CDR1 is SGHRS and CDR2 YFSETQ. The CDR3 totals 16 residues. Trimming pared 0 bases from V and 8 bases from J, leaving 18 bases between. CDR3 residues: CASSLVVAGGGYEQFF. For the CDR3, the DNA is TGCGCCAGCAGCTTGGTGGTGGCAGGGGGAGGTTATGAGCAGTTCTTC.

The chain couples TRBV5-4 to TRBJ2-7; D is perhaps TRBD2 (6 bases). The CDR3 runs 13 residues. The V and J ends lost 4 bases and 3 bases respectively, with 11 bases between them. Germline V CDR1 and CDR2: SGHNT, YYREEE (reference sequence). The CDR3 DNA reads as TGTGCCAGCAGCCCGGACGGGGGCTACGAGCAGTACGTC. Translation gives CASSPDGGYEQYV.

The rearrangement joins TRBV6-1 to TRBJ2-7, with no clear D. Looked up from germline, CDR1 is MNHNS and CDR2 is SASEGT. This CDR3 spans 13 amino acids. V was clipped by 2 bases and J by 3 bases, with 8 bases between them. The CDR3, as DNA: TGTGCCAGCAGTGAAAGGTCGATCTACGAGCAGTACTTC. Its translation: CASSERSIYEQYF.